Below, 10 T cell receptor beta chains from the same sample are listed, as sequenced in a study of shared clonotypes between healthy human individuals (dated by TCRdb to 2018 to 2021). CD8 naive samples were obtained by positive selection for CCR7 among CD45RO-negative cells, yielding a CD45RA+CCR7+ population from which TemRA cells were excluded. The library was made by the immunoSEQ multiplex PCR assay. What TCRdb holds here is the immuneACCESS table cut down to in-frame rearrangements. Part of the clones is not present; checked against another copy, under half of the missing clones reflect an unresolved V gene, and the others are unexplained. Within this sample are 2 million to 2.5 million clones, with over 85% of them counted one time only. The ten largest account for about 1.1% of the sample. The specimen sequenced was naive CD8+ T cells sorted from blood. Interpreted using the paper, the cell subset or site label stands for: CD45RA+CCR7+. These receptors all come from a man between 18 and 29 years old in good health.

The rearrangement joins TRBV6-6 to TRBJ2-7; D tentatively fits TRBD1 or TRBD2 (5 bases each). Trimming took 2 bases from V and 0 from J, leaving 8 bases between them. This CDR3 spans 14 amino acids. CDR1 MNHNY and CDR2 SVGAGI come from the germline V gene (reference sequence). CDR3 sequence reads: CASSYVGTSYEQYF. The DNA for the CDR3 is TGTGCCAGCAGTTACGTCGGGACCTCCTACGAGCAGTACTTC.

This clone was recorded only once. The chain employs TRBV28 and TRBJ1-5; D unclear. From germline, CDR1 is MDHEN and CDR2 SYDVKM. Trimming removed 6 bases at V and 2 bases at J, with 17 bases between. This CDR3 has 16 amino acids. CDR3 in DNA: TGTGCCAGCAGAATTCAAGCCCTTCAAGGCAATCAGCCCCAGCATTTT. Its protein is CASRIQALQGNQPQHF.

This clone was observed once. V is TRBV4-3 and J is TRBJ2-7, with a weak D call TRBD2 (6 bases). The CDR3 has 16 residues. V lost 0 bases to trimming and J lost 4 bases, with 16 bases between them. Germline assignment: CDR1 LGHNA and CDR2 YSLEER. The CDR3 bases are TGCGCCAGCAGCCAAGACGGGGTCGGGGGTTGGTACGAGCAGTACTTC. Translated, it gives CASSQDGVGGWYEQYF.

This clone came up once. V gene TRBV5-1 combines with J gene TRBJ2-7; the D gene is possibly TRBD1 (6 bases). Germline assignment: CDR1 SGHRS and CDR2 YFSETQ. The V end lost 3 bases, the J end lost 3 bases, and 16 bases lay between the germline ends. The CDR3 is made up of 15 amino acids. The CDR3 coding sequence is TGCGCCAGCAGCTATACAGGGCTCGAATACTACGAGCAGTACTTC. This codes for CASSYTGLEYYEQYF.

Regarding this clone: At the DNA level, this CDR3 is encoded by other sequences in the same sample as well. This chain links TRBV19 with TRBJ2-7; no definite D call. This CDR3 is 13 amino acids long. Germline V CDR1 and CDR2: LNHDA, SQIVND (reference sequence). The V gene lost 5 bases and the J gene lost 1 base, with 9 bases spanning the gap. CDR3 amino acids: CASSPTTSYEQYF. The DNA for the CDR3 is TGTGCCAGTAGTCCCACTACTTCCTACGAGCAGTACTTC.

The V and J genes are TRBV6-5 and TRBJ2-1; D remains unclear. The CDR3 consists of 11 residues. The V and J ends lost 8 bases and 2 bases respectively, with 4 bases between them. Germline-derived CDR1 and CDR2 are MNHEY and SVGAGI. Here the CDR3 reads CASGAYNEQFF. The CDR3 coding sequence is TGTGCCAGCGGGGCCTACAATGAGCAGTTCTTC.

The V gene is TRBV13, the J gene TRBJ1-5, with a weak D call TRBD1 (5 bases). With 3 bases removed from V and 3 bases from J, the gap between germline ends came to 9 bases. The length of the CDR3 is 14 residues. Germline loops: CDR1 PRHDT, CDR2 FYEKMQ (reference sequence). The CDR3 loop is CASSFGRDNQPQHF. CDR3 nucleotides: TGTGCCAGCAGCTTCGGCAGGGACAATCAGCCCCAGCATTTT.

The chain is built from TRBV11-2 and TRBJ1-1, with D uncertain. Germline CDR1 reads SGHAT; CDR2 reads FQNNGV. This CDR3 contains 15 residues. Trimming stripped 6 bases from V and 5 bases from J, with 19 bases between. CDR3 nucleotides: TGTGCCAGCAGGCCAACCGGCCGGGGTTTGACTGAAGCTTTCTTT. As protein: CASRPTGRGLTEAFF.

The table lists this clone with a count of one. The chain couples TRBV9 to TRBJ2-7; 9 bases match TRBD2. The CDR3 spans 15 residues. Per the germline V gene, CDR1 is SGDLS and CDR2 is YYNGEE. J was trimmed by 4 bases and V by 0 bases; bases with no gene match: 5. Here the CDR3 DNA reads TGTGCCAGCAGCGTAGATGTTAGCGGGGGATACGAGCAGTACTTC. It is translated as CASSVDVSGGYEQYF.

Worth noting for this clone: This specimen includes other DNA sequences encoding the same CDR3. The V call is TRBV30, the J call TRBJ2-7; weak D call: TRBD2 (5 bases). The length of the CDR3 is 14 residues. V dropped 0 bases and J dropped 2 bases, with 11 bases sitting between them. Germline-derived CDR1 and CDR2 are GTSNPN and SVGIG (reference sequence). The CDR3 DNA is TGTGCCTGGAGTGTAGGAGGCAGCACCTACGAGCAGTACTTC. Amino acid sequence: CAWSVGGSTYEQYF.